This T cell receptor beta chain was found in a study of CD8+ T cells in alopecia areata. Study details: The study gave treated patients oral tofacitinib at 5 to 10 mg twice daily. Dosing with tofacitinib proceeded for 6 to 18 months, followed by 6 months off drug. Findings and limits, study-wide: Higher clonality was seen in lesional scalp than in normal scalp, especially in alopecia totalis/universalis. Among patients, TCR sharing was less clear than in mice, a difference possibly due in part to HLA diversity in the patient population.

This clone was seen once. Its antigen is undetermined. RNA, once extracted, was reverse transcribed into cDNA for use as the sequencing template. TCRdb keeps only in-frame clones here, not all; method: immunoSEQ multiplex PCR. The sample yields approximately 91,000 clones, 40% to 45% seen once. Trimming stripped 4 bases from V and 6 bases from J, with 11 bases between. The CDR3 runs 12 residues. Germline CDR1 is SGHRS and CDR2 is YFSETQ. This sequence originates from a human donor with alopecia areata. The V call is TRBV5-1, the J call TRBJ2-7; possible D gene TRBD2, 5 bases. Specimen: CD4+ T cells sorted from blood. The CDR3 loop is CASSLGEGEQYF. In DNA, the CDR3 is TGCGCCAGCAGCCTAGGAGAGGGCGAGCAGTACTTC.